This T cell receptor beta chain was captured in a study of blood T cell repertoires in COVID-19. Study-level background: Spain, Italy and the United States supplied samples that represented acute and convalescent COVID-19. Nucleic acid was either cDNA or gDNA, and it came from T cells, B-cell-depleted T cells, or PBMCs.

In the authors' methods: How many nucleated cells were present was estimated from reference gene primer amplification. Only in-frame clones appear in the TCRdb table, and some are missing; sequencing was by immunoSEQ multiplex PCR. V and J calls plus clone size are reproduced from that table; the DNA served to infer D and trimming. The data show 250,000 to 350,000 clones, roughly 84% seen once. Germline V lookup: CDR1 MNHEY, CDR2 SVGEGT. The CDR3 length is 17 residues. Unmatched junction bases numbered 7, after V lost 0 bases and J lost 4 bases. Seattle's cohort entered during active infection and was followed longitudinally.

The chain is built from TRBV6-2 or TRBV6-3 and TRBJ2-1; 9 positions match TRBD2. The TCR originated in a human donor with COVID-19, enrolled during active disease. The donor label of this sample is uncertain. Sequencing was performed on peripheral blood. CDR3 sequence: CASSYSPPSGVYNEQFF. For the CDR3, the DNA is TGTGCCAGCAGTTACTCGCCACCTAGCGGGGTATACAATGAGCAGTTCTTC.